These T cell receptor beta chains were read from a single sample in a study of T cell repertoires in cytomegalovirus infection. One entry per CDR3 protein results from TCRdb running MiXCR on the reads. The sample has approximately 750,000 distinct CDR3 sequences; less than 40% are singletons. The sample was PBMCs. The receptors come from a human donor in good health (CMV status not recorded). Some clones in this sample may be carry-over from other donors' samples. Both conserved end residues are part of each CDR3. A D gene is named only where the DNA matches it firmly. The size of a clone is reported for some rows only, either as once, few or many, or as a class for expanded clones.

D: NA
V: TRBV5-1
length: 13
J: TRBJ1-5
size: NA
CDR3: CASSTTANQPQHF
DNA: TGCGCCAGCAGCACGACAGCGAATCAGCCCCAGCATTTT

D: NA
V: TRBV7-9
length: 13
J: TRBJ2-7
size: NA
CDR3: CASSPGRVSEQYF
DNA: TGTGCCAGCAGCCCAGGCCGGGTGAGCGAGCAGTACTTC

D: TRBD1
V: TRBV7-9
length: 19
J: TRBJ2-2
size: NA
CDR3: CASSFGPGTGDGKTGELFF
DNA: TGTGCCAGCAGCTTCGGCCCCGGGACAGGGGATGGAAAGACCGGGGAGCTGTTTTTT

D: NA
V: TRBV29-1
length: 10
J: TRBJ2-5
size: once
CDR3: CSVEFETQYF
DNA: TGCAGCGTTGAATTCGAGACCCAGTACTTC

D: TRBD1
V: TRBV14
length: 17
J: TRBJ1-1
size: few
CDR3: CASSKRGQGAMDTEAFF
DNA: TGTGCCAGCAGCAAAAGGGGGCAGGGGGCAATGGACACTGAAGCTTTCTTT

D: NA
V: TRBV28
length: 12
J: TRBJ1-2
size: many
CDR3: CASSSRQDGYTF
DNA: TGTGCCAGCAGTTCCCGACAGGACGGCTACACCTTC

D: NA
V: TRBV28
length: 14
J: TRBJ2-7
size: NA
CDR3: CASSTAPGPYEQYF
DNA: TGTGCCAGCAGTACCGCCCCCGGGCCCTACGAGCAGTACTTC

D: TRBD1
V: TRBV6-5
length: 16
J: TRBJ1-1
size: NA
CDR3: CASGGWGTGLNTEAFF
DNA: TGTGCCAGCGGTGGTTGGGGGACAGGGCTGAACACTGAAGCTTTCTTT

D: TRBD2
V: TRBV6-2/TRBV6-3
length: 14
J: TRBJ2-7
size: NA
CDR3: CASNPAGVNYEQYF
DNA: TGTGCCAGCAATCCAGCGGGAGTCAATTACGAGCAGTACTTC

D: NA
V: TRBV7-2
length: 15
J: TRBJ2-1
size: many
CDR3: CASSLPQGGHNEQFF
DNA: TGTGCCAGCAGCCTACCACAGGGGGGGCACAATGAGCAGTTCTTC

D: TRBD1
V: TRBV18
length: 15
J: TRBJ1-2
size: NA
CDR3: CASSPPSAQGAIATF
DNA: TGTGCCAGCTCACCACCGTCGGCGCAGGGGGCGATTGCAACCTTC

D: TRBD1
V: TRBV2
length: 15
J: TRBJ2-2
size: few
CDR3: CASSDQGQVTGELFF
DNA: TGTGCCAGCAGTGACCAGGGACAGGTGACCGGGGAGCTGTTTTTT

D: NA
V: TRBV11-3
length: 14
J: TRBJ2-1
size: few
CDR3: CASSLGLDHNEQFF
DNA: TGTGCCAGCAGCTTGGGGCTAGACCACAATGAGCAGTTCTTC

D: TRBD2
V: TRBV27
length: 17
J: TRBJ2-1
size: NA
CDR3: CASSYATTSGRADEQFF
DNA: TGTGCCAGCAGTTATGCCACAACTAGCGGGAGGGCCGATGAGCAGTTCTTC

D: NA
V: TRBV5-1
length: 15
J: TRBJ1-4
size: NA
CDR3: CASSLGTPTNEKLFF
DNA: TGCGCCAGCAGCTTGGGTACACCAACTAATGAAAAACTGTTTTTT

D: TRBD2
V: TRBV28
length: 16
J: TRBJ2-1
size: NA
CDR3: CASSPSIAGLTNEQFF
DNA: TGTGCCAGCAGTCCCAGTATAGCGGGATTGACCAATGAGCAGTTCTTC

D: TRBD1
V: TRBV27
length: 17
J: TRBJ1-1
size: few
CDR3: CASSLSPVQGSGTEAFF
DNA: TGTGCCAGCAGTTTATCGCCAGTACAGGGGAGTGGGACTGAAGCTTTCTTT

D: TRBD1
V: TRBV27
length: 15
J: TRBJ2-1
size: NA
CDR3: CASSLPGTGVHEQFF
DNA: TGTGCCAGCAGTCTGCCCGGGACAGGGGTCCATGAGCAGTTCTTC

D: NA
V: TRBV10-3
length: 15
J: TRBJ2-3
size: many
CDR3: CAIPGGFKFPDTQYF
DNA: TGTGCCATCCCAGGAGGGTTCAAATTTCCAGATACGCAGTATTTT

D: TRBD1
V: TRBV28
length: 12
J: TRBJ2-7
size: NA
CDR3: CASRKGQGTQYF
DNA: TGTGCCAGCAGAAAAGGACAGGGCACGCAGTACTTC

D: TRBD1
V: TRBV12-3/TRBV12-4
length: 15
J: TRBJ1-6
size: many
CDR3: CASSQGAGWNSPLHF
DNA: TGTGCCAGCAGCCAGGGGGCGGGCTGGAATTCACCCCTCCACTTT

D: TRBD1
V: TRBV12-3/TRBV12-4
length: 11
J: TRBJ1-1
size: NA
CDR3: CASRQDRRAFF
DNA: TGTGCCAGCAGGCAGGACAGGAGGGCTTTCTTT

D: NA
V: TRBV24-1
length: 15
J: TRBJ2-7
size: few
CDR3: CATSGREHFSYEQYF
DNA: TGTGCCACCAGCGGACGGGAACACTTCTCCTACGAGCAGTACTTC

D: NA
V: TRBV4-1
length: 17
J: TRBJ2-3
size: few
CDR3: CASSPGVIALSTDTQYF
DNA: TGCGCCAGCAGCCCGGGGGTCATAGCGCTCAGCACAGATACGCAGTATTTT

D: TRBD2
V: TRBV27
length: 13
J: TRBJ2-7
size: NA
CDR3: CASSLTSAYEQYF
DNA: TGTGCCAGCAGTCTGACTAGCGCTTACGAGCAGTACTTC

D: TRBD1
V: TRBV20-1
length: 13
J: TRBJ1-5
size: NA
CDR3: CSARQGAIEPQHF
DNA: TGCAGTGCTAGACAGGGGGCGATCGAGCCCCAGCATTTT

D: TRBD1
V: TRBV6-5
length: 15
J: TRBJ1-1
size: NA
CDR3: CASSSPGQGAFEAFF
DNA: TGTGCCAGCAGTTCCCCGGGACAGGGGGCTTTTGAAGCTTTCTTT

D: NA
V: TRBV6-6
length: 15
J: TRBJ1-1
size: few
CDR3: CASSRNRDVNTEAFF
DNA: TGTGCCAGCAGCAGGAACCGGGACGTGAACACTGAAGCTTTCTTT

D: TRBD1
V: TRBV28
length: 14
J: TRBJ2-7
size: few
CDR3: CASSGPGTGVNGHF
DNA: TGTGCCAGCAGTGGGCCCGGGACAGGGGTTAATGGGCACTTC

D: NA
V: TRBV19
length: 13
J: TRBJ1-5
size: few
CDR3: CASSIRQNQPQHF
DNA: TGTGCCAGTAGTATTAGGCAGAATCAGCCCCAGCATTTT

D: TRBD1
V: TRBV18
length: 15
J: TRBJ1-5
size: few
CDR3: CASSPGQVGIQPQHF
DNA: TGTGCCAGCTCACCGGGACAGGTAGGCATTCAGCCCCAGCATTTT

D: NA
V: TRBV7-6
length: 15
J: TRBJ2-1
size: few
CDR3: CASSYRERGPNEQFF
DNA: TGTGCCAGCAGCTATCGGGAGAGAGGGCCCAATGAGCAGTTCTTC

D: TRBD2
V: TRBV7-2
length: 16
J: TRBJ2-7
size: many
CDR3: CASSLAHPGRTYEQYF
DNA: TGTGCCAGCAGCTTAGCGCATCCCGGGAGGACCTACGAGCAGTACTTC

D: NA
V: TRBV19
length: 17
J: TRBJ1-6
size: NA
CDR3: CASSLSYSGTKNSPLHF
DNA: TGTGCCAGTAGTCTCTCCTACTCCGGGACGAAGAATTCACCCCTCCACTTT

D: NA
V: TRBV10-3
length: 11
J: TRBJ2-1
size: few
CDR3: CAINENNEQFF
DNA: TGTGCCATCAATGAGAACAATGAGCAGTTCTTC

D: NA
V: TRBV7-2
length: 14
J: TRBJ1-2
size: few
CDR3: CASSLRLRESGYTF
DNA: TGTGCCAGCAGCTTAAGACTCAGGGAAAGTGGCTACACCTTC

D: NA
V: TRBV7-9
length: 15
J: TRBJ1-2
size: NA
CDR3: CASSAEGGINYGYTF
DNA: TGTGCCAGCAGCGCAGAGGGCGGAATAAACTATGGCTACACCTTC

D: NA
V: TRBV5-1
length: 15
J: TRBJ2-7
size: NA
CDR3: CASSLEPKGTYEQYF
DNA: TGCGCCAGCAGCTTGGAGCCGAAGGGAACCTACGAGCAGTACTTC

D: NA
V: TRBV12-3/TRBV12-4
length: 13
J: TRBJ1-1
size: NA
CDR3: CASGYRRHTEAFF
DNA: TGTGCCAGCGGCTACAGGAGACACACTGAAGCTTTCTTT

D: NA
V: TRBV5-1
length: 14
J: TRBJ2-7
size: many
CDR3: CASSFSGGTYEQYF
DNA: TGTGCCAGCAGTTTTAGTGGGGGGACCTACGAGCAGTACTTC

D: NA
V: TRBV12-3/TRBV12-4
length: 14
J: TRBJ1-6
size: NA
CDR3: CASSLSDTHSPLHF
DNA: TGTGCCAGCAGTTTGAGTGATACTCATTCACCCCTCCACTTT

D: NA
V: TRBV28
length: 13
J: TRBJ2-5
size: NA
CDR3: CASRKGGSETQYF
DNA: TGTGCCAGCAGGAAAGGGGGGTCCGAGACCCAGTACTTC

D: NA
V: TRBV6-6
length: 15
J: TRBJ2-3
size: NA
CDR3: CASSYEGAYGDTQYF
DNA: TGTGCCAGCAGTTACGAGGGAGCTTATGGAGATACGCAGTATTTT

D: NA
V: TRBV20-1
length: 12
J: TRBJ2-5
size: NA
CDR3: CSARAGTETQYF
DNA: TGCAGTGCTAGAGCAGGGACAGAGACCCAGTACTTC

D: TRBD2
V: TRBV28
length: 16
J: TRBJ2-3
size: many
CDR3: CATTVSSGRAIDTQYF
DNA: TGTGCCACCACGGTATCTAGCGGGAGGGCCATAGATACGCAGTATTTT

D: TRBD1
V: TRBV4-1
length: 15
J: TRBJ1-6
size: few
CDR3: CASSQDGTVYSPLHF
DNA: TGCGCCAGCAGCCAAGATGGGACAGTCTATTCACCCCTCCACTTT

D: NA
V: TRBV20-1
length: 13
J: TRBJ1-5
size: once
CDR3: CSARATDSQPQHF
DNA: TGCAGTGCTAGAGCCACGGACTCCCAGCCCCAGCATTTT

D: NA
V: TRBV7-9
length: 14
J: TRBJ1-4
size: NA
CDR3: CASSLSGVKEKLFF
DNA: TGTGCCAGCAGCTTATCAGGGGTTAAGGAAAAACTGTTTTTT